The following is a T cell receptor (beta chain) sequence with its context. Its antigen is currently not known. Base qualities are not at hand, and no much larger clone is one base apart. Donors formed part of the validation cohort, which comprised about 130 subjects and was distinct from the first cohort of fewer than 750 subjects. The data belong to a study of cytomegalovirus exposure and HLA in healthy donors (dated by TCRdb to about 2017). General notes on the study: According to a later analysis, the 100 to 150 validation repertoires were produced on the same platform as the 666 repertoires of the first cohort. Besides the first cohort of roughly 700 subjects, a separate validation cohort made up of over 100 different subjects was used. To predict cytomegalovirus infection status, the study combined high-throughput TCR immunosequencing, statistical association of individual TCRs with disease status, and machine learning. The study aimed to test whether signatures of past pathogen exposure could be identified by cataloging public T cell receptors. Results the study describes overall, beyond this receptor: The study gave a list of 150 to 200 TCR beta chains associated with cytomegalovirus. Of the cluster scores, approximately 95% were above 0 in a later analysis, which found that TCRs clustered in the first cohort also tended to co-occur in the 95 to 150 validation repertoires. All 120 or so repertoires were used to score co-occurrence in the validation cohort in a later analysis, because that analysis had no HLA typing for the cohort. The authors suggested that the approach could potentially be generalized to other disease states and immunological phenotypes. Across donors, most TCR sequences were observed very rarely, whereas some public TCRs were present in many individuals. A few of the identified cytomegalovirus-associated TCR beta chains were confirmed in vitro to be specific for cytomegalovirus antigens. Cytomegalovirus status was reported to be diagnosed by the classifier with high specificity and sensitivity in both the original and validation cohorts.

Library preparation used the immunoSEQ multiplex PCR assay. As for the authors' bioinformatics: A statistical classification framework was built to diagnose cytomegalovirus status from the catalog of TCR beta chain sequences. The table comes from immuneACCESS by way of TCRdb, which keeps in-frame sequences with V and J called. Part of the clones is missing from these tables; in studies checked, under half for an unresolved V gene and the rest for unknown reasons. That table gives V, J and clone size, and the DNA gave D and trimming. The sample table records roughly 200,000 clones; around 82% of these occur just once. Around 2.8% of the sample goes to the ten largest clones. Sequencing was carried out using PBMCs. The sequence derives from a woman aged 18-29 years in good health and CMV-seropositive.

CDR3 region: CASSRSELPDNEKLFF. The DNA is as follows: TGTGCCAGCTCACGCTCGGAGCTACCAGACAATGAAAAACTGTTTTTT. This chain is built from TRBV18 and TRBJ1-4; the D gene identity is not certain. The cysteine opens and the phenylalanine closes a CDR3 of 16 amino acids. Just the 48-base CDR3 DNA is kept, in frame starting at base 1. Looking up the germline V gene yields CDR1 KGHSH and CDR2 LQKENI. V is shortened by 4 bases, J by 5 bases, and the region joining them spans 17 bases.